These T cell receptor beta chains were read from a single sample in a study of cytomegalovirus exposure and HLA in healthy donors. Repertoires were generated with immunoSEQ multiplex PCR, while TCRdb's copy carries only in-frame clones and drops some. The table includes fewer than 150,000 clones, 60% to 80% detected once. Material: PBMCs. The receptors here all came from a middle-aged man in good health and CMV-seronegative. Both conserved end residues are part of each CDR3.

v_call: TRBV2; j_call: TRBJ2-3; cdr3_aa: CASSGTSGTDTQYF
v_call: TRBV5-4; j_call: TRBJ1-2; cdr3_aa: CASSLVPAGRDGYTF
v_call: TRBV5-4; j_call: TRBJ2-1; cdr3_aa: CASSHGTSGTSSYNEQFF
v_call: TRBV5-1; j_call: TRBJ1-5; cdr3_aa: CASSLGSSSNQPQHF
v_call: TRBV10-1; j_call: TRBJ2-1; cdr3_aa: CASSESLAGGGEQFF
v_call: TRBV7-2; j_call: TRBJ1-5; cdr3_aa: CASSRGTGVNQPQHF
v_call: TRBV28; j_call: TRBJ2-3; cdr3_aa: CASSFPGGPDTQYF
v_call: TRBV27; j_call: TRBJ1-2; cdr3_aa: CASSFTGGANYGYTF
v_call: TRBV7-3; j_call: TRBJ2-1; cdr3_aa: CASSSQSGRGNSEQFF
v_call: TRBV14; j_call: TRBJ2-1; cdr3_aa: CASSQEGHRGAGEDNEQFF
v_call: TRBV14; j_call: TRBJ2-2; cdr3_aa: CASSPLRTGELFF
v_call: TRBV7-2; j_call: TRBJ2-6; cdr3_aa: CASSLRQGYNVLTF
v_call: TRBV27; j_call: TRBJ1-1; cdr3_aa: CASSPWGLYTEAFF
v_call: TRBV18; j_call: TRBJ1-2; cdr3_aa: CASSLGEIYGYTF
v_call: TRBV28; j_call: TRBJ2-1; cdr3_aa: CASRGQGGYNEQFF
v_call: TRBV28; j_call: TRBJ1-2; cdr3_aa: CASSQPGRQGEMVGYTF
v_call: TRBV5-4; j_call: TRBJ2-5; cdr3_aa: CASSLAGQGGTQYF
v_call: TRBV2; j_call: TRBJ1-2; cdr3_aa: CASSAQGVTYGYTF
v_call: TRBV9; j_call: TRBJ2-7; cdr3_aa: CASSVGSTPYEQYF
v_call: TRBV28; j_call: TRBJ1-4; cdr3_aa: CASLDRGHEKLFF
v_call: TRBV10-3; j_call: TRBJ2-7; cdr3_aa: CAISERRVTYEQYF
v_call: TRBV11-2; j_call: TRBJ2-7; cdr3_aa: CASSLDLVGTGDEQYF
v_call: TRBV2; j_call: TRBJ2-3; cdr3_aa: CASSLLAGAGDTQYF
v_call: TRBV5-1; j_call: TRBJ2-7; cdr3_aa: CASSPQGSEQYF